The 15 T cell receptor beta chains in this list originate from one sample, sequenced in a study of T cell repertoires in cytomegalovirus infection. These receptors are not linked to any known antigen. TCRdb ran MiXCR on the reads and lists one entry per CDR3 protein. The repertoire includes 650,000 to 900,000 distinct CDR3 sequences, just under 30% of them detected once, and over 10% sits in the top ten. The material was cultured CD8+ T cells from PBMCs, obtained from culture after CMV antigen stimulation. Receptors originate from a human donor in good health (CMV status not recorded). Some clones in this sample may be carry-over from other donors' samples.

This clonotype was seen ten or more times. The chain uses TRBV7-8 and TRBJ1-4; D might be TRBD1 (5 bases). The CDR3 covers 14 residues. The V and J ends lost 5 bases and 6 bases respectively, with 13 bases between them. CDR1 and CDR2 (germline): SGHVS, FQNEAQ. The CDR3 DNA reads TGTGCCAGCAGCCTGGAAGGGACTTATGAAAAACTGTTTTTT. Amino acid sequence: CASSLEGTYEKLFF.

Here the CDR3 reads CASSLIVGDEAFF. As DNA, the CDR3 is TGTGCCAGCAGTTTGATTGTGGGAGATGAAGCTTTCTTT. This chain joins TRBV27 and TRBJ1-1; D is ambiguous. The CDR3 runs 13 residues. Trimming took 3 bases from V and 7 from J, leaving 12 bases between them. Germline V gene sequence: CDR1 MNHEY, CDR2 SMNVEV (reference sequence).

The table lists this clonotype with a few counts. The chain combines TRBV2 with TRBJ2-1, with 7 bases matching TRBD2. Per germline, CDR1 SNHLY and CDR2 FYNNEI. This CDR3 is 15 amino acids long. The J segment lost 0 bases and the V segment lost 4 bases, leaving 3 bases of the junction unmatched. CDR3 nucleotides: TGTGCCAGCAGTGGGGAGGGTAACTCCTACAATGAGCAGTTCTTC. Amino acids: CASSGEGNSYNEQFF.

The chain joins TRBV27 to TRBJ2-5; 7 bases line up with TRBD2. This CDR3 region has 15 residues. Trimming at V came to 0 bases and at J to 4 bases, leaving 5 bases not matched to a gene. The germline V gene has CDR1 MNHEY and CDR2 SMNVEV (reference sequence). The CDR3 region is CASSLSGGRGETQYF. In DNA, the CDR3 is TGTGCCAGCAGTTTATCGGGAGGGAGGGGAGAGACCCAGTACTTC.

There are a few counts of this clonotype. CDR3 DNA sequence: TGTGCCATCAAGGCACCTAACTATGGCTACACCTTC. Translating gives CAIKAPNYGYTF. The genes are TRBV10-3 and TRBJ1-2; D is ambiguous. Germline V CDR1 and CDR2: ENHRY, SYGVKD. CDR3 size: 12 residues. V shed 7 bases and J shed 0 bases, with 6 bases lying between them.

J is TRBJ2-7 and V is TRBV6-2 or TRBV6-3; tentatively, D is TRBD1 (5 bases). Germline loops: CDR1 MNHEY, CDR2 SVGEGT. Trimming removed 1 base from V and 2 bases from J, with 12 bases in between. The CDR3 length is 15 residues. The CDR3 region has the DNA TGTGCCAGCAGTTACTATGGGCCGACAGCCTACGAGCAGTACGTC. Its protein is CASSYYGPTAYEQYV.

This clonotype appeared a few times. The CDR3 DNA follows: TGTGCTAGTGGTTTTACCCCCCAGGAGCACTCAACAGATACGCAGTATTTT. Amino acids: CASGFTPQEHSTDTQYF. V is TRBV12-5 and J is TRBJ2-3; D remains ambiguous. Per germline, CDR1 LGHNT and CDR2 FRNRAP. This CDR3 has 17 residues. V lost 3 bases, J lost 3 bases, and 19 bases lay in between.

This clonotype came up a few times. The gene calls are TRBV7-6 and TRBJ1-1; TRBD1 might be the D (6 bases). The CDR3 is 15 residues long. The germline CDR1 and CDR2 sequences are SGHVS and FNYEAQ. Trimming stripped 5 bases from V and 5 bases from J, with 18 bases between. This CDR3 is CASSPGAGAGTEAFF. The CDR3 region has the DNA TGTGCCAGCAGCCCAGGGGCGGGGGCAGGTACTGAAGCTTTCTTT.

This chain links TRBV9 with TRBJ1-6, with TRBD1 matching 8 bases. V lost 5 bases, J lost 9 bases, and 4 bases stayed unmatched. CDR3 size: 13 residues. The V gene's germline CDR1 is SGDLS and CDR2 YYNGEE. CDR3 bases: TGTGCCAGCAGGGACAGGGAGTCTTCACCCCTCCACTTT. Translated: CASRDRESSPLHF.

The chain joins TRBV13 to TRBJ1-1; weak D call: TRBD1 (6 bases). The germline V gene encodes CDR1 PRHDT and CDR2 FYEKMQ (reference sequence). The V end was cut by 5 bases, the J end by 11 bases, with 15 bases between. This CDR3 is built from 12 residues. CDR3 residues: CASSENRVEAFF. CDR3 sequence (DNA): TGTGCCAGCAGCGAAAACAGGGTCGAGGCTTTCTTT.

This clonotype has a handful of counts. The chain has TRBV27 and TRBJ2-3; D gene unclear. The CDR3 sequence is 13 residues long. V shed 11 bases and J shed 0 bases, with 12 bases lying between them. Looked up from germline, CDR1 is MNHEY and CDR2 is SMNVEV (reference sequence). Here the CDR3 DNA reads TGTGCCGCGAACAACCCTAGCACAGATACGCAGTATTTT. It encodes CAANNPSTDTQYF.

This clonotype came up once. For the CDR3, the DNA is TGCAGCGTTGAAGGCCAGAAGGTTTATGAAGCTTTCTTT. Translated, it gives CSVEGQKVYEAFF. The V and J genes are TRBV29-1 and TRBJ1-1; the D is unclear. Germline V gene data show CDR1 as SQVTM and CDR2 as ANQGSEA. The CDR3 consists of 13 residues. The V and J ends lost 1 base and 7 bases respectively, with 13 bases between them.

This chain joins TRBV6-2 or TRBV6-3 and TRBJ1-2, with TRBD1 as a possible D gene (5 bases). This CDR3 has 13 amino acids. Trimming cost V 8 bases and J 4 bases, with 14 bases left between them. CDR1 is MNHEY, CDR2 SVGEGT, per germline. The CDR3 is CASYGGPVYGYTF. The CDR3 nucleotides read TGTGCCAGCTACGGGGGACCCGTCTATGGCTACACCTTC.

The chain links TRBV5-1 to TRBJ1-2; TRBD1 agrees at 8 bases. The J segment lost 4 bases and the V segment lost 3 bases, leaving 17 bases of the junction unmatched. The CDR3 covers 18 residues. CDR1 and CDR2 from the germline V gene are SGHRS and YFSETQ. The CDR3 protein is CASSSAPDRAFDLYGYTF. CDR3 nucleotides: TGCGCCAGCAGCTCTGCCCCGGACAGGGCGTTTGACCTCTATGGCTACACCTTC.

This clonotype was recorded at least ten times. The genes are TRBV12-3 or TRBV12-4 and TRBJ1-4, with a possible D match to TRBD1 (5 bases). This CDR3 comprises 14 residues. The ends were cut back, 5 bases at V and 5 bases at J, with 12 bases in the middle. The CDR3 sequence is CASSLTAVNEKLFF. The CDR3 region has the DNA TGTGCCAGCAGTCTGACAGCCGTGAATGAAAAACTGTTTTTT.